These 28 T cell receptor beta chains were sequenced from one sample in a study of OX40 agonist ivuxolimab in advanced cancers. Using immunoSEQ multiplex PCR, the repertoire was profiled, and TCRdb retains in-frame clones only, with some absent. Of about 20,000 clones listed, about 88% were seen once; the top ten hold around a quarter. This specimen consisted of CD4+ or CD8+ T cells sorted from blood, obtained in a trial of the OX40 agonist ivuxolimab. The source is an adult with an advanced solid tumor such as melanoma, head and neck, liver or kidney cancer.

The genes are TRBV7-3 and TRBJ2-6; D unclear. Germline CDR1 reads SGHTA; CDR2 reads FQGTGA. This CDR3 has 16 residues. Trimming shortened V by 2 bases and J by 0 bases, and 8 bases separated the two germline ends. CDR3 residues: CASSLGASSGANVLTF. CDR3 sequence (DNA): TGTGCCAGCAGCTTAGGAGCATCCTCTGGGGCCAACGTCCTGACTTTC.

This clone was seen once. The rearrangement uses TRBV29-1 and TRBJ1-1; 7 bases match TRBD1. Per germline, CDR1 SQVTM and CDR2 ANQGSEA. The CDR3 loop spans 14 amino acids. V was pared by 6 bases and J by 1 base, with 8 bases of the junction left unmatched. The CDR3 DNA reads TGCAGCGTCCTGACGGGACAGCAGAACACTGAAGCTTTCTTT. Translated, it gives CSVLTGQQNTEAFF.

V and J are TRBV12-5 and TRBJ2-2; the D gene could be TRBD1 or TRBD2 (5 bases each). The CDR3 loop spans 21 amino acids. V lost 0 bases to trimming and J lost 5 bases, with 28 bases between them. Germline V lookup: CDR1 LGHNT, CDR2 FRNRAP. The CDR3 protein is CASGLVLGAAEGRSRTGELFF. CDR3 nucleotides: TGTGCTAGTGGTTTGGTACTTGGGGCAGCTGAGGGCCGGTCTCGGACCGGGGAGCTGTTTTTT.

V and J are TRBV27 and TRBJ2-1; D is uncertain. This CDR3 is 11 amino acids long. CDR1 and CDR2 (germline): MNHEY, SMNVEV (reference sequence). Trimming pared 6 bases from V and 7 bases from J, leaving 7 bases between. The CDR3 DNA reads TGTGCCAGCAGACTTGGAAATGAGCAGTTCTTC. Translation: CASRLGNEQFF.

The chain is built from TRBV19 and TRBJ1-5, with D tentatively TRBD1 (6 bases). In germline, CDR1 is LNHDA, CDR2 SQIVND (reference sequence). This CDR3 region has 14 residues. V was clipped by 7 bases and J by 2 bases, with 12 bases between them. The CDR3 DNA reads TGTGCCAGTACACCCGCAGGGGGCAATCAGCCCCAGCATTTT. Translating gives CASTPAGGNQPQHF. The variable domain in full, with the rest retrieved from reference TRBV19 and TRBJ1-5, is DGGITQSPKYLFRKEGQNVTLSCEQNLNHDAMYWYRQDPGQGLRLIYYSQIVNDFQKGDIAEGYSVSREKKESFPLTVTSAQKNPTAFYLCASTPAGGNQPQHFGDGTRLSIL.

This clone was seen just once. The V and J genes are TRBV5-1 and TRBJ1-1; D is uncertain. CDR3 length: 13 amino acids. Germline lookup yields CDR1 SGHRS and CDR2 YFSETQ. Between the trimmed V and J ends, which lost 2 bases and 0 bases, there was a span of 5 bases. The CDR3 spells CASSFNLNTEAFF. CDR3 DNA sequence: TGCGCCAGCAGCTTTAATTTGAACACTGAAGCTTTCTTT.

The J gene is TRBJ2-3, the V gene TRBV7-2; D gene unclear. The CDR3 spans 18 residues. From germline, CDR1 is SGHTA and CDR2 FQGNSA. The V gene lost 6 bases and the J gene lost 4 bases, with 26 bases spanning the gap. The CDR3 DNA follows: TGTGCCAGCAGTCCCCCGGCGGTCCAAGTGGTCCCTCCAGATACGCAGTATTTT. Its translation: CASSPPAVQVVPPDTQYF. Filled out from reference TRBV7-2 and TRBJ2-3, the complete variable domain reads GAGVSQSPSNKVTEKGKDVELRCDPISGHTALYWYRQSLGQGLEFLIYFQGNSAPDKSGLPSDRFSAERTGGSVSTLTIQRTQQEDSAVYLCASSPPAVQVVPPDTQYFGPGTRLTVL.

The chain carries TRBV9 and TRBJ1-3; D perhaps matches TRBD1 (6 bases). The CDR3 totals 18 residues. Trimming cost V 3 bases and J 4 bases, with 23 bases left between them. CDR1 is SGDLS, CDR2 YYNGEE, per germline. The CDR3 DNA reads as TGTGCCAGCAGCGCGAGAGGGCGCGGAGGGGGAATCGGAAACACCATATATTTT. Its protein is CASSARGRGGGIGNTIYF.

The chain links TRBV7-6 to TRBJ2-2; D is undetermined. Germline values: CDR1 SGHVS, CDR2 FNYEAQ. V was shortened by 0 bases and J by 0 bases, with 5 bases between the two germline ends. There are 15 residues in the CDR3. This CDR3 is CASSLAGSNTGELFF. As DNA, the CDR3 is TGTGCCAGCAGCTTAGCCGGATCGAACACCGGGGAGCTGTTTTTT. Full variable domain (missing parts from reference TRBV7-6 and TRBJ2-2): GAGVSQSPRYKVTKRGQDVALRCDPISGHVSLYWYRQALGQGPEFLTYFNYEAQQDKSGLPNDRFSAERPEGSISTLTIQRTEQRDSAMYRCASSLAGSNTGELFFGEGSRLTVL.

The V and J genes are TRBV6-4 and TRBJ2-1; 8 nucleotides match TRBD2. Losses at the gene ends were 2 bases for V and 0 bases for J; bases not matched to a gene: 15. Germline CDR1 reads MRHNA; CDR2 reads SNTAGT. The CDR3 sequence is 20 residues long. CDR3: CASSDGKAGEGGHSYNEQFF. The CDR3 region has the DNA TGTGCCAGCAGTGACGGGAAAGCGGGAGAGGGGGGCCACTCCTACAATGAGCAGTTCTTC.

The CDR3 region has the DNA TGTGCCAGCAGTCCTGGGACTAGCGGGAGGAGTAGACCGAGCTCCTACAATGAGCAGTTCTTC. It codes for CASSPGTSGRSRPSSYNEQFF. This chain joins TRBV27 and TRBJ2-1, with 15 bases fitting TRBD2. The J segment lost 0 bases and the V segment lost 5 bases, leaving 14 bases of the junction unmatched. The CDR3 covers 21 residues. Looked up from germline, CDR1 is MNHEY and CDR2 is SMNVEV (reference sequence).

DNA of the CDR3: TGCAGTGCTCGGTTATACGAGCAGTACTTC. Translation gives CSARLYEQYF. The rearrangement uses TRBV20-1 and TRBJ2-7; D is unclear. The germline CDR1 and CDR2 sequences are DFQATT and SNEGSKA (reference sequence). V was pared by 5 bases and J by 4 bases, with 6 bases between. The CDR3 has 10 residues.

J is TRBJ1-1 and V is TRBV27, with unresolved D. CDR3 length: 13 amino acids. CDR1 is MNHEY, CDR2 SMNVEV, per germline (reference sequence). V was cut by 6 bases and J by 7 bases, with 15 bases left in between. CDR3 region: CASSSDGSFEAFF. The CDR3 nucleotides are TGTGCCAGCAGCTCCGACGGCAGCTTTGAAGCTTTCTTT.

The V gene is TRBV6-5, the J gene TRBJ1-2, with 7 bases fitting TRBD1. Trimming removed 2 bases from V and 4 bases from J; junction bases left unmatched: 4. CDR3 length equals 14 residues. Germline CDR1 and CDR2: MNHEY and SVGAGI. The CDR3 coding sequence is TGTGCCAGCAGTTACGTCGGGACAGTCTATGGCTACACCTTC. Translated, it gives CASSYVGTVYGYTF.

This clone was recorded only once. The chain uses TRBV4-1 and TRBJ2-7; D may match TRBD1 or TRBD2 (5 bases each). The germline V and J ends were trimmed by 0 bases and 2 bases, with 11 bases remaining between them. The CDR3 extends over 15 amino acids. The germline V gene has CDR1 MGHRA and CDR2 YSYEKL. DNA for the CDR3: TGCGCCAGCAGCCAAGAGGGGGTTTATCCCTACGAGCAGTACTTC. Protein: CASSQEGVYPYEQYF.

V gene TRBV29-1 combines with J gene TRBJ2-5; D might be TRBD2 (6 bases). Trimming removed 4 bases from V and 5 bases from J, with 17 bases in between. CDR1 and CDR2 (germline): SQVTM, ANQGSEA. CDR3 length: 14 amino acids. CDR3 amino acids: CSVVDVGGLETQYF. Here the CDR3 DNA reads TGCAGCGTTGTTGATGTGGGGGGTTTGGAGACCCAGTACTTC. The full variable domain, with the rest looked up from reference TRBV29-1 and TRBJ2-5, is SAVISQKPSRDICQRGTSLTIQCQVDSQVTMMFWYRQQPGQSLTLIATANQGSEATYESGFVIDKFPISRPNLTFSTLTVSNMSPEDSSIYLCSVVDVGGLETQYFGPGTRLLVL.

The chain uses TRBV4-3 and TRBJ2-7; D gene unclear. V lost 1 base to trimming and J lost 3 bases, with 10 bases between them. Germline loops: CDR1 LGHNA, CDR2 YSLEER. The CDR3 is made up of 14 amino acids. The CDR3 sequence: CASSQAPGGYEQYF. Here the CDR3 DNA reads TGCGCCAGCAGCCAAGCTCCAGGCGGCTACGAGCAGTACTTC.

Concerning this clone itself: An end of the junction does not agree with germline; a read error may underlie this. V gene TRBV4-3 combines with J gene TRBJ2-7; 16 positions agree with TRBD2. The CDR3 loop spans 20 amino acids. Germline CDR1 is LGHNA and CDR2 is YSLEER. CDR3 region: CASSKDRGLAGGEGTYEQYF. The CDR3 region has the DNA TGCGCCAGCAGCAAAGATCGGGGACTAGCGGGAGGGGAAGGGACCTACGAGCAGTACTTC.

The rearrangement joins TRBV6-6 to TRBJ2-1; the D gene is possibly TRBD2 (6 bases). Germline CDR1 reads MNHNY; CDR2 reads SVGAGI (reference sequence). The CDR3 has 13 residues. V gave up 7 bases and J gave up 9 bases, with 16 bases separating them. CDR3 bases: TGTGCCAGCACCATGGGATTCGGGGGTGAGCAGTTCTTC. Encoded protein: CASTMGFGGEQFF.

This sequence joins TRBV12-1 and TRBJ2-2; the table's D call TRBD1 went unverified against the DNA. TRBV12-1 counts as a pseudogene. This CDR3 is 15 amino acids long. The CDR3 reads CASSLDRDGTGELFF. CDR3 in DNA: TGTGCCAGCAGCCTGGACAGGGACGGAACCGGGGAGCTGTTTTTT.

V gene TRBV15 combines with J gene TRBJ1-2; no reliable D call. The length of the CDR3 is 16 residues. CDR1 LNHNV and CDR2 YYDKDF come from the germline V gene (reference sequence). The V gene lost 0 bases and the J gene lost 3 bases, with 14 bases spanning the gap. CDR3 bases: TGTGCCACCAGCAGAGATCTCCCCAACGCTTACTATGGCTACACCTTC. It translates to CATSRDLPNAYYGYTF.

This chain links TRBV6-6 with TRBJ1-2, with 8 positions matching TRBD1. V shed 6 bases and J 5 bases; nucleotides not matched to a gene: 11. The CDR3 length is 15 residues. CDR1 and CDR2 from the germline V gene are MNHNY and SVGAGI (reference sequence). In DNA form, the CDR3 reads TGTGCCAGCAGCCGCCTGGACAGGGAGGTTTATGGCTACACCTTC. Translation gives CASSRLDREVYGYTF.

This chain joins TRBV5-4 and TRBJ2-7; 9 nucleotides agree with TRBD2. The CDR3 runs 20 residues. Trimming cost V 4 bases and J 1 base; bases outside gene matches: 21. Germline V gene lookup returns CDR1 SGHNT and CDR2 YYREEE (reference sequence). The CDR3 loop reads CASSPGGPATIAGVSYEQYF. Here the CDR3 DNA reads TGTGCCAGCAGCCCGGGGGGCCCGGCCACAATAGCGGGAGTATCCTACGAGCAGTACTTC.

Only a few counts were recorded for this clone. The chain employs TRBV7-9 and TRBJ2-5; 7 nucleotides line up with TRBD1. Germline-derived CDR1 and CDR2 are SEHNR and FQNEAQ (reference sequence). This CDR3 is built from 15 residues. The J segment lost 6 bases and the V segment lost 2 bases, leaving 9 bases of the junction unmatched. The CDR3 region has the DNA TGTGCCAGCAGCTTAATAACAGGGGAGTGGAAGACCCAGTACTTC. Its translation: CASSLITGEWKTQYF.

The chain recombines TRBV4-3 with TRBJ2-7, with no clear D. V lost 0 bases to trimming and J lost 3 bases, with 9 bases between them. The CDR3 is made up of 14 amino acids. CDR1 is LGHNA, CDR2 YSLEER, per germline. The CDR3 reads CASSQDAGYYEQYF. CDR3 nucleotide sequence: TGCGCCAGCAGCCAAGATGCTGGGTACTACGAGCAGTACTTC.

V and J are TRBV9 and TRBJ2-3, with 9 bases that match TRBD2. Germline CDR1 SGDLS, CDR2 YYNGEE. V was pared by 4 bases and J by 4 bases, with 7 bases of the junction left unmatched. The CDR3 runs to 15 residues. The DNA for the CDR3 is TGTGCCAGCAGCATTAGCGGGAGTGGGGCAGATACGCAGTATTTT. It specifies CASSISGSGADTQYF.

This clone was recorded only once. The chain combines TRBV19 with TRBJ2-7; 8 nucleotides align to TRBD1. The V gene end was trimmed by 7 bases and the J gene end by 1 base; junction bases not matched to a gene: 9. The CDR3 loop spans 15 amino acids. Germline CDR1 LNHDA, CDR2 SQIVND (reference sequence). CDR3 residues: CASTKGQENSYEQYF. For the CDR3, the DNA is TGTGCCAGTACCAAGGGACAGGAGAATTCCTACGAGCAGTACTTC.

The chain combines TRBV15 with TRBJ1-1, with D unresolved. The germline gives CDR1 LNHNV, CDR2 YYDKDF (reference sequence). V was clipped by 5 bases and J by 5 bases, with 12 bases between them. The CDR3 has 13 amino acids. The CDR3 sequence is CATSARIGTEAFF. For the CDR3, the DNA is TGTGCCACCAGCGCAAGGATAGGGACTGAAGCTTTCTTT.